There are a few counts of the clone carrying this T cell receptor beta chain. The sample originates from a study of response to subunit inactivated influenza vaccine. MiXCR was run by TCRdb on the RT-PCR reads, yielding one entry per CDR3 protein. The sample contains 500,000 to 550,000 distinct CDR3 sequences, approximately 7.1% of which appear only once. Trimming pared 3 bases from V and 4 bases from J, leaving 14 bases between. The CDR3 runs to 15 residues. CDR1 and CDR2 from the germline V gene are KGHSH and LQKENI. The sequence was obtained from a man aged 45-69 years who received an inactivated influenza vaccine. The J gene is TRBJ2-3, the V gene TRBV18, with D unclear. Material: PBMCs from blood, obtained approximately 25 months after vaccination. The CDR3 here is CASSPPRSYADTQYF. The CDR3 DNA is TGTGCCAGCTCACCGCCCCGATCCTACGCAGATACGCAGTATTTT.